These T cell receptor beta chains were read from a single sample in a study of blood T cells in healthy people across ages. TCRdb recomputed calls from the 5' RACE reads with MiXCR, one row per CDR3 protein. The profile covers fewer than 2,000,000 distinct CDR3 sequences, with 35% to 50% appearing a single time and roughly 23% taken by the ten largest. Sequenced material: blood. The receptors were sampled from a human donor in good health. Both conserved end residues are part of each CDR3.

>TRBV28
CASSLKGPIEAFF
>TRBV4-2
CASSQRGQDRRSGANVLTF
>TRBV11-2
CASMRGRRETQYF
>TRBV12-3/TRBV12-4
CASSPRLAGHNEQFF
>TRBV7-9
CASSRPRAGSYEQYF
>TRBV7-9
CASSVVDGGDNSPLHF
>TRBV28
CASRGLAGRSSYNEQFF
>TRBV5-1
CASSFLQGPYGYTF
>TRBV29-1
CSVFSQGHGGTEAFF
>TRBV5-1
CASSTGLAGLSGELFF
>TRBV4-3
CASSQKWRGYKNIQYF
>TRBV12-3/TRBV12-4
CASNALLSSYNEQFF
>TRBV18
CASSPGRLKSTDTQYF
>TRBV4-2
CASSQVGIRGPNQPQHF
>TRBV4-1
CASSQEPSGGELFF
>TRBV5-5
CASSLYDYAGDYGYTF
>TRBV4-1
CASSQDRRNSPLHF
>TRBV20-1
CSAGEWNSYNEQFF
>TRBV6-1
CASSSRGREYSGANVLTF
>TRBV6-5
CASSRGTAGEQYF
>TRBV2
CASSDWVLAYEQYF
>TRBV28
CASTGGFSGRTDTQYF
>TRBV20-1
CSANVGVRNIQYF
>TRBV5-1
CASNPGLAGSYEQYF
>TRBV3-1
CASSHTVFEQYF
>TRBV12-3/TRBV12-4
CASTHIRSTDTQYF
>TRBV7-9
CASSLGGTIYSNQPQHF
>TRBV5-1
CASSLVATSSYNEQFF
>TRBV7-2
CASSLRHSLSYEQYF
>TRBV27
CASSLGGRVSPLHF
>TRBV4-3
CASSQERTGIHNYGYTF
>TRBV4-3
CASSQDLSGIGGEQYF
>TRBV11-2
CASSLSQSRLGADTQYF
>TRBV7-9
CASSSHRGGYGYTF
>TRBV6-5
CASRLEAEQPQHF
>TRBV6-2/TRBV6-3
CASSTSGGAEGEQFF
>TRBV12-3/TRBV12-4
CASSLWQGGTEAFF
>TRBV6-5
CASTLRAGANVLTF
>TRBV7-6
CASSLDVGAFPYTQYF
>TRBV20-1
CSAEKGALSYEQYF
>TRBV12-3/TRBV12-4
CASSLWGRGSREQYF
>TRBV20-1
CSAFSGAPTDTQYF
>TRBV29-1
CSVTDRADYEQYF
>TRBV12-3/TRBV12-4
CASSLGVTNEQFF
>TRBV7-2
CASSDRQGKGTEAFF
>TRBV11-2
CASSFTGTSITDTQYF
>TRBV5-1
CATKLTLRQGAWESTEAFF
>TRBV29-1
CSVGEQGAGGKLFF
>TRBV15
CATKGPNSYEQYF
>TRBV19
CASSMSAGTQETQYF
>TRBV2
CASRSQGANPQHF
>TRBV5-1
CASRTGGFGNTEAFF
>TRBV20-1
CSARPGTGPGDTQYF
>TRBV3-1
CASSVSGGPLYNEQFF
>TRBV29-1
CSAGQVDNEQFF
>TRBV20-1
CSARDARSGSLNNEQFF
>TRBV11-2
CASSSTPGTGAGYTF
>TRBV6-5
CASSYSGTGATDTQYF